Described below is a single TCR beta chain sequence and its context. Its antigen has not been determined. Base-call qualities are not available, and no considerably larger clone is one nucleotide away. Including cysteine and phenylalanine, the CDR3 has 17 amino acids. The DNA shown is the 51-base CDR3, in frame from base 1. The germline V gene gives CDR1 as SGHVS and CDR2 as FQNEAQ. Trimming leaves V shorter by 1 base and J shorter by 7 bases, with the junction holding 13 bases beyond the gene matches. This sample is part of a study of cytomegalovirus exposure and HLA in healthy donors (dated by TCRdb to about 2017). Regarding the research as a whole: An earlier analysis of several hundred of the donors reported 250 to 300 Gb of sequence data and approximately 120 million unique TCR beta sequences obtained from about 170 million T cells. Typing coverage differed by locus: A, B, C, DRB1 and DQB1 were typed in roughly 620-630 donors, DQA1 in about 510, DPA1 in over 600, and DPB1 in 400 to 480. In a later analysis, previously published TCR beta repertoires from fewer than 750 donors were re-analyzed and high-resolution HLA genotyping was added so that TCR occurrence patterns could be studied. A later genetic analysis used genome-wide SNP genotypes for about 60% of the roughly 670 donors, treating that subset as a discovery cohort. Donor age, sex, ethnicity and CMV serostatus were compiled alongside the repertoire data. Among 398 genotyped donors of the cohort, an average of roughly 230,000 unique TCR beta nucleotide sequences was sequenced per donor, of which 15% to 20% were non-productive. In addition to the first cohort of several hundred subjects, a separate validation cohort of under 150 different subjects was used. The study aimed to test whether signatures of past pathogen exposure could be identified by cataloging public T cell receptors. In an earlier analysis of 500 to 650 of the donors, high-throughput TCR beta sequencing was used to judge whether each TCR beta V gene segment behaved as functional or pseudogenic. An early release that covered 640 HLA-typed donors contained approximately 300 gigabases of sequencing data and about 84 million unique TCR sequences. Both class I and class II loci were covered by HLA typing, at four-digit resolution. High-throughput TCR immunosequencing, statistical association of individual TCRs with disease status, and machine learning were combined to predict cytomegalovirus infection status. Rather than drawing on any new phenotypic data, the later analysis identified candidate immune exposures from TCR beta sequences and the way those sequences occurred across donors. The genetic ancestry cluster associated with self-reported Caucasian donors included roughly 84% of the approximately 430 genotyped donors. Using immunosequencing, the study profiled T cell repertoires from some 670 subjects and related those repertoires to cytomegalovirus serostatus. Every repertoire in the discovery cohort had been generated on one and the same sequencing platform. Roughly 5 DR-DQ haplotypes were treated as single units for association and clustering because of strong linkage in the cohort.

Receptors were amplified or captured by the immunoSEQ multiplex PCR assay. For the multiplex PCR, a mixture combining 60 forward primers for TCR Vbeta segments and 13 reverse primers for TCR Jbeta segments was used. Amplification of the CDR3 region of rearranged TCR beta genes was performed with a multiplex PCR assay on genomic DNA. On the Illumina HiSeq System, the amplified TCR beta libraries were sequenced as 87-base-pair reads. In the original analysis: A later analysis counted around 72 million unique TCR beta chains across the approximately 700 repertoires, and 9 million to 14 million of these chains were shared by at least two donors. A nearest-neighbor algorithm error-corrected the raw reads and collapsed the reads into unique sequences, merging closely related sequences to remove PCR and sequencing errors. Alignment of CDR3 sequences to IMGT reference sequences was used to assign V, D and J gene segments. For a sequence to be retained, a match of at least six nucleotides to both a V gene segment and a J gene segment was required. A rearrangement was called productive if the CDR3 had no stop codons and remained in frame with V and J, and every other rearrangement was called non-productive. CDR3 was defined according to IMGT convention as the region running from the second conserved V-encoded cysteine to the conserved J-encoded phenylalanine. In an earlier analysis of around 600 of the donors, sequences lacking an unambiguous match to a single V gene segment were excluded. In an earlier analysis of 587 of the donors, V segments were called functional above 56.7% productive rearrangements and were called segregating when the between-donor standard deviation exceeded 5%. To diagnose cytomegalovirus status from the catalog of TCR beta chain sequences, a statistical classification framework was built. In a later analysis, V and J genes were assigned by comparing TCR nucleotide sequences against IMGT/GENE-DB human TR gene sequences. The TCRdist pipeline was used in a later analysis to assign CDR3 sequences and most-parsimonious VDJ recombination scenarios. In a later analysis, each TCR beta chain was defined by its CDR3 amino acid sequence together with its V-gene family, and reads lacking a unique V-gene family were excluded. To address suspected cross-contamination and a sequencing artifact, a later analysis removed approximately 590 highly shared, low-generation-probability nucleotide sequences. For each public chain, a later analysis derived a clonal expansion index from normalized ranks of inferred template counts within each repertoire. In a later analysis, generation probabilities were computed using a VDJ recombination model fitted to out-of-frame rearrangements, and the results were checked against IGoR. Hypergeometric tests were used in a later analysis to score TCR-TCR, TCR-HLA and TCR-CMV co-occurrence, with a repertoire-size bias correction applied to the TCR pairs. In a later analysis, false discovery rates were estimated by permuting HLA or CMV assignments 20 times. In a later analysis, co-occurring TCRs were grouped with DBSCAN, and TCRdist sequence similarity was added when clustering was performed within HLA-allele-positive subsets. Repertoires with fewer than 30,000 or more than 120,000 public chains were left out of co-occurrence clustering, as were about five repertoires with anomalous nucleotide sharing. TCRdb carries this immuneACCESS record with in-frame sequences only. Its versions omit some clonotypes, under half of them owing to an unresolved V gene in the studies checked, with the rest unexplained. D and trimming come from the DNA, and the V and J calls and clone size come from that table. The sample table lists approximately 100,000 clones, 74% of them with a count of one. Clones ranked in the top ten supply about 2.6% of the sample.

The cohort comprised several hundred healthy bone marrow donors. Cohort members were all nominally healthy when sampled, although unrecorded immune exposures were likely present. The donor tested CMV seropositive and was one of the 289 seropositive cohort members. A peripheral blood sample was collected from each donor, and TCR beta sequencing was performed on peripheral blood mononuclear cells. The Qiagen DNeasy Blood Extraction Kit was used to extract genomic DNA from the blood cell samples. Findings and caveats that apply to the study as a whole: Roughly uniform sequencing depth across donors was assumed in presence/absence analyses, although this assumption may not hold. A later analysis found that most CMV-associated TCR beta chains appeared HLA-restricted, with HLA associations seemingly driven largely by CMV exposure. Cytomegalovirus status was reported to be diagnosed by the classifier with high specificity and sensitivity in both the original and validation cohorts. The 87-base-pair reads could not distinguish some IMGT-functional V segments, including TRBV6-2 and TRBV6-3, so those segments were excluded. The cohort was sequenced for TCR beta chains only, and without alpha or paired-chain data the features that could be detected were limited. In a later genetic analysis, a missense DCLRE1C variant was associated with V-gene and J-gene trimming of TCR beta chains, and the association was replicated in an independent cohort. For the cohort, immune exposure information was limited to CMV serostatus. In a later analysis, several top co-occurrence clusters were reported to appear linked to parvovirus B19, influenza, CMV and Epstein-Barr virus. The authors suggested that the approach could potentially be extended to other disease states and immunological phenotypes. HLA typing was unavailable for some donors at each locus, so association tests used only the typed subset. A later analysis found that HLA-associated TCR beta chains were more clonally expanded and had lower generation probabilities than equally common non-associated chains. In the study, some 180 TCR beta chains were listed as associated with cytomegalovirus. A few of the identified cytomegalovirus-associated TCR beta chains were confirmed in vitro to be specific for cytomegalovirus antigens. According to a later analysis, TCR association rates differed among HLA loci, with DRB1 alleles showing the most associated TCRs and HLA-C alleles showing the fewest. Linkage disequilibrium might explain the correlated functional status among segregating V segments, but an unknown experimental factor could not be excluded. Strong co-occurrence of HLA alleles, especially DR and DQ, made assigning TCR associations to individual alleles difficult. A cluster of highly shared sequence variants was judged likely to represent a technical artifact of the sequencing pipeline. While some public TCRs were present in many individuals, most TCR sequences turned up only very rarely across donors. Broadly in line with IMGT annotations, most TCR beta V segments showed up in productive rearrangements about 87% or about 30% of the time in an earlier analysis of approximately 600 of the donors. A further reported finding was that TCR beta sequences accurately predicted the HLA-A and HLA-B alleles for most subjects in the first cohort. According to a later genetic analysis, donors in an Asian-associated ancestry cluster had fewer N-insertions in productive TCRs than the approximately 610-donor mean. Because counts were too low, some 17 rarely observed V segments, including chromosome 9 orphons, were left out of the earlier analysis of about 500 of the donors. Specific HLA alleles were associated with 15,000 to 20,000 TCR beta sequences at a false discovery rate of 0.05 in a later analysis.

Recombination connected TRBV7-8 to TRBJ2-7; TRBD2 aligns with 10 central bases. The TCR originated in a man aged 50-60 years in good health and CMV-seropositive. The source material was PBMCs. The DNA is TGTGCCAGCAGCTTAGTTTCAGCTAGCGGGAGATCAGAGGAGCAGTACTTC. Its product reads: CASSLVSASGRSEEQYF.